This T cell receptor beta chain was recovered during a study of identical twins. The germline CDR1 and CDR2 sequences are SQVTM and ANQGSEA. V was pared by 2 bases and J by 6 bases, with 11 bases between. The CDR3 is made up of 12 amino acids. This clonotype was seen only a few times. After template switching added a universal primer site, the resulting cDNA carried unique molecular identifiers. TCRdb independently ran MiXCR on the 5' RACE reads; one entry per CDR3 protein. The sample has roughly 540,000 distinct CDR3 sequences; less than 25% are singletons. These data were also filed under a second study, of T cells expressing NK-cell markers.

The sample taken for sequencing was CD4+ T cells sorted from blood. The V and J genes are TRBV29-1 and TRBJ2-7, with D hard to call. This receptor was identified in a woman between 18 and 30 years old in good health. The DNA of the CDR3 is TGCAGCGTTGAATTTCAGATTGGCGAGCAGTACTTC. As protein: CSVEFQIGEQYF.